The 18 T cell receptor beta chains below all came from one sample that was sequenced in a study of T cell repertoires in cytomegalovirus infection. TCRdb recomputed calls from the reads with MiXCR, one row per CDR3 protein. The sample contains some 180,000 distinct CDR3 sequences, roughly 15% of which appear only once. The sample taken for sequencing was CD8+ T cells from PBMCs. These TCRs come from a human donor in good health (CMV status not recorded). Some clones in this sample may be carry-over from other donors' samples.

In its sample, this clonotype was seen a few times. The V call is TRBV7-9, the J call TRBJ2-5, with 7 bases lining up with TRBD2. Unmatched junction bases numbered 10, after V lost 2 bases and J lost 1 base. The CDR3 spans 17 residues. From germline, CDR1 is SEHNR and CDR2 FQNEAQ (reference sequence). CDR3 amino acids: CASSLPYSGGIQETQYF. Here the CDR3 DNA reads TGTGCCAGCAGCTTACCGTACTCGGGGGGTATCCAAGAGACCCAGTACTTC.

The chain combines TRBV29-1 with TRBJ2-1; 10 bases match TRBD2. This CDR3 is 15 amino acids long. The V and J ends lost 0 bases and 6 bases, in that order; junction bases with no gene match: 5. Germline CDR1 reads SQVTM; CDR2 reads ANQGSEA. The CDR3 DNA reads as TGCAGCGTTGAAGAGTCAGCGGGGGGGGCCAATGAGCAGTTCTTC. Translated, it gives CSVEESAGGANEQFF.

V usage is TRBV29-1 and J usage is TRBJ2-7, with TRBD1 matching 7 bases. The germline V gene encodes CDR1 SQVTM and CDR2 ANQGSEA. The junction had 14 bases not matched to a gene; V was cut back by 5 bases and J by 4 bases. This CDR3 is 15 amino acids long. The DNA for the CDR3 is TGCAGCGTTCACAGGGGACCTGAAGATGATTACGAGCAGTACTTC. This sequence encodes CSVHRGPEDDYEQYF.

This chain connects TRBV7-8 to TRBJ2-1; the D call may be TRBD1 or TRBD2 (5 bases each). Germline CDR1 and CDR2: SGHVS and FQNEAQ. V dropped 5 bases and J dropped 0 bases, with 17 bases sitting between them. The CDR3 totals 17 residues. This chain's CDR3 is CASSLGVGLSSYNEQFF. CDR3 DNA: TGTGCCAGCAGCCTGGGGGTGGGGCTGAGCTCCTACAATGAGCAGTTCTTC.

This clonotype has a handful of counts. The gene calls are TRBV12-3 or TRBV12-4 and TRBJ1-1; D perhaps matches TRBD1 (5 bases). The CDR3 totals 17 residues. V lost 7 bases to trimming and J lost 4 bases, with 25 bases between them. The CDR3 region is CASTHGRGLLPGTEAFF. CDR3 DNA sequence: TGTGCCAGCACCCACGGCCGGGGCCTTTTACCTGGCACTGAAGCTTTCTTT.

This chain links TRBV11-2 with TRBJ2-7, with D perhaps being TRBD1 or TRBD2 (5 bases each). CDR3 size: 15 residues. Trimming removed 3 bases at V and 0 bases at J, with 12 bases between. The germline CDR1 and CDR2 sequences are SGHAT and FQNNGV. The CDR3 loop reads CASSFQGAPSYEQYF. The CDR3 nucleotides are TGTGCCAGCAGCTTTCAGGGAGCACCCTCCTACGAGCAGTACTTC.

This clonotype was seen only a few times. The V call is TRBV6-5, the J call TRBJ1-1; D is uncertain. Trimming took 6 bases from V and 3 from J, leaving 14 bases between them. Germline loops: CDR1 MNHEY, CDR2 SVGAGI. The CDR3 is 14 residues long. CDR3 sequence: CASSNDRRDTEAFF. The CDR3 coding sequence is TGTGCCAGCAGCAACGACCGAAGGGACACTGAAGCTTTCTTT.

CDR3 DNA: TGTGCTAGTGGTTTCCGGGACGGCTCCTACGAGCAGTACTTC. Encoded protein: CASGFRDGSYEQYF. V and J are TRBV12-5 and TRBJ2-7, with D possibly being TRBD1 or TRBD2 (5 bases each). CDR3 size: 14 residues. V gave up 3 bases and J gave up 0 bases, with 9 bases separating them. Germline-derived CDR1 and CDR2 are LGHNT and FRNRAP.

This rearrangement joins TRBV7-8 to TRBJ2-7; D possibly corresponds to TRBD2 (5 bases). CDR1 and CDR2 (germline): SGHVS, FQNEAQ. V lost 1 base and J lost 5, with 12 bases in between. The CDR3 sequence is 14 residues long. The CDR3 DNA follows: TGTGCCAGCAGCTTAGACGGGGTATTAGACGAGCAGTACTTC. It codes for CASSLDGVLDEQYF.

This CDR3 reads CATSARQGLVQALHF. The CDR3 region has the DNA TGTGCCACCAGCGCGCGACAGGGGTTGGTTCAAGCCCTCCACTTT. This chain links TRBV15 with TRBJ1-6; 8 bases map to TRBD1. Germline trimming cut 5 bases from V and 14 bases from J; bases unmatched to any gene: 14. The CDR3 runs 15 residues. Germline V gives CDR1 LNHNV, CDR2 YYDKDF (reference sequence).

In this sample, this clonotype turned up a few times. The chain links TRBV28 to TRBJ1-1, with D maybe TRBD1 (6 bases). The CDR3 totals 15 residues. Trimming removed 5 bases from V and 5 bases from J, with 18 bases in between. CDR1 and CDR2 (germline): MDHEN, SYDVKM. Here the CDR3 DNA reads TGTGCCAGCAGTCCACGGACAGAGACGTGGACTGAAGCTTTCTTT. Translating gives CASSPRTETWTEAFF.

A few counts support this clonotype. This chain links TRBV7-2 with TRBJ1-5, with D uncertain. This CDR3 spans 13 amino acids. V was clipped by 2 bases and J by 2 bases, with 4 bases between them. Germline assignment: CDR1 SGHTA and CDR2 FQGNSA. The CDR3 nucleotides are TGTGCCAGCAGCTTATGGCGCAATCAGCCCCAGCATTTT. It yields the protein CASSLWRNQPQHF.

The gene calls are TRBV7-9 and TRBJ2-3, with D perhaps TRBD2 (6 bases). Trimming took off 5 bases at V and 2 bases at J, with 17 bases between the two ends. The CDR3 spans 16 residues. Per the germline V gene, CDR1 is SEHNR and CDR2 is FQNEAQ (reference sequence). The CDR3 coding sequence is TGTGCCAGCAGCCCCCCGGGACTGAGGAACACAGATACGCAGTATTTT. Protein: CASSPPGLRNTDTQYF.

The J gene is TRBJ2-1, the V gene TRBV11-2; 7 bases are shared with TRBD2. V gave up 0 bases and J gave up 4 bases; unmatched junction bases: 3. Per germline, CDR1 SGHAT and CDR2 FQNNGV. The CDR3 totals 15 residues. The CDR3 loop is CASSLELGGYNEQFF. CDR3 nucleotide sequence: TGTGCCAGCAGCTTAGAACTGGGGGGGTACAATGAGCAGTTCTTC. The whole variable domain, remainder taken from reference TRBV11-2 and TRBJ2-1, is EAGVAQSPRYKIIEKRQSVAFWCNPISGHATLYWYQQILGQGPKLLIQFQNNGVVDDSQLPKDRFSAERLKGVDSTLKIQPAKLEDSAVYLCASSLELGGYNEQFFGPGTRLTVL.

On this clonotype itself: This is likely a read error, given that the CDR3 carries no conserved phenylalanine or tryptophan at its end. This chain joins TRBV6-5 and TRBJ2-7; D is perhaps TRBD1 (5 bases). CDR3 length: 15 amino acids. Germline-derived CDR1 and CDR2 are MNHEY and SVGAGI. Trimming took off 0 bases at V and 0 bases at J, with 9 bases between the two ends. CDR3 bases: TGTGCCAGCAGTTACTCGACAGATAGCTCCTACGAGCAGTACTTA. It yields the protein CASSYSTDSSYEQYL.

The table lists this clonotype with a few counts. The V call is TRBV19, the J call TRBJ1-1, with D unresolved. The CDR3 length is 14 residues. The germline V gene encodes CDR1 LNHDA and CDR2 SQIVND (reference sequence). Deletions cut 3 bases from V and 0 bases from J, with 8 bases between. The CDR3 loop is CASSIYQMNTEAFF. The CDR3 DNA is TGTGCCAGTAGTATTTACCAGATGAACACTGAAGCTTTCTTT.

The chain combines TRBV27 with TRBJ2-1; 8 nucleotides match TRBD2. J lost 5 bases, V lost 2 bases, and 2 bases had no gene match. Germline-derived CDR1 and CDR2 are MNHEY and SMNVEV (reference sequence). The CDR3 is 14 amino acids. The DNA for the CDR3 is TGTGCCAGCAGTTTACCGGGGGGGGACAATGAGCAGTTCTTC. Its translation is CASSLPGGDNEQFF.

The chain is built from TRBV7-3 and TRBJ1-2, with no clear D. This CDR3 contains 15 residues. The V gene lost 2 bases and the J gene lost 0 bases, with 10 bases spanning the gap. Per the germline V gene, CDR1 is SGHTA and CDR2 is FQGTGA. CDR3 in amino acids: CASSLGGGPNYGYTF. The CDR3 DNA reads TGTGCCAGCAGCTTAGGTGGTGGACCTAACTATGGCTACACCTTC.